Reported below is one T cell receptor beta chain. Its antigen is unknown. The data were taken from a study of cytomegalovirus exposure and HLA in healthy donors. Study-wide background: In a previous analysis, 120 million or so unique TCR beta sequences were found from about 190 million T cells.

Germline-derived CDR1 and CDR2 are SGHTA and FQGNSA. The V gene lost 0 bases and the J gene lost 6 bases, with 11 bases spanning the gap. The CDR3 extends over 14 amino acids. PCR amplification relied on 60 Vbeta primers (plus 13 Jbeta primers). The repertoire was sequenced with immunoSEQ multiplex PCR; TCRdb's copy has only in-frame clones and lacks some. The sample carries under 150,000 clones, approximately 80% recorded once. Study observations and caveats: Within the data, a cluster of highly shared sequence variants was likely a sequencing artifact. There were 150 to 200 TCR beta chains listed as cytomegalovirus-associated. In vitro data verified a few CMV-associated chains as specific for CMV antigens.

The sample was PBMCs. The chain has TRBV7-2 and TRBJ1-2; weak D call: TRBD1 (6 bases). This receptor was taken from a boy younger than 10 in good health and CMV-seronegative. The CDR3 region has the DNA TGTGCCAGCAGCTTAGCCTCAGGGGAAGATGGCTACACCTTC. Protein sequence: CASSLASGEDGYTF.